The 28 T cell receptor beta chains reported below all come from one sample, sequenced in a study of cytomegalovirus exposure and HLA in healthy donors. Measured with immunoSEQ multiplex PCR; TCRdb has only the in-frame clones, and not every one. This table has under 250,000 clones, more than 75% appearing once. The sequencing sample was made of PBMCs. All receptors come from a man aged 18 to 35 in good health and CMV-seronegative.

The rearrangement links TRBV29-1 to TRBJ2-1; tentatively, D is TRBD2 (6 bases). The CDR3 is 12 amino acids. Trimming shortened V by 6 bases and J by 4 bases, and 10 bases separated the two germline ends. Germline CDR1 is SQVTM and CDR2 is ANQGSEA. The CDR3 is CSVRSGYNEQFF. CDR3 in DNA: TGCAGCGTGAGGAGCGGGTACAATGAGCAGTTCTTC.

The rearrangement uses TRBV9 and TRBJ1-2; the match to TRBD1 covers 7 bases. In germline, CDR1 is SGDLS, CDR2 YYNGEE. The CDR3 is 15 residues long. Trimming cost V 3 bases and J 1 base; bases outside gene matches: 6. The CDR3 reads CASSASTGLNYGYTF. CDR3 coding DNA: TGTGCCAGCAGCGCCTCGACAGGGCTTAACTATGGCTACACCTTC.

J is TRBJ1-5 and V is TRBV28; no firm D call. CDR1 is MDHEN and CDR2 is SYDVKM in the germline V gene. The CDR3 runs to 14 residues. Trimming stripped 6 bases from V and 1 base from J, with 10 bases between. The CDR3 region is CASSPLLSNQPQHF. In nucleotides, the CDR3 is TGTGCCAGCAGCCCCCTTTTGAGCAATCAGCCCCAGCATTTT.

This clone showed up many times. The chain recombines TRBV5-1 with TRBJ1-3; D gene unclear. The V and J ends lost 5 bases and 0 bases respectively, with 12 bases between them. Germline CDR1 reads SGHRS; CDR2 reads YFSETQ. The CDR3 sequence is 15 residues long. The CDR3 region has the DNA TGCGCCAGCAGTTTTGGTCCGGGCTCTGGAAACACCATATATTTT. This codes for CASSFGPGSGNTIYF.

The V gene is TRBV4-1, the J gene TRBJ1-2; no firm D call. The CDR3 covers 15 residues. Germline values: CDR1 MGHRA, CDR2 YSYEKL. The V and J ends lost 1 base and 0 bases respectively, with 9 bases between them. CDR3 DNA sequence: TGCGCCAGCAGCCAAGTAAATCCTTCTAACTATGGCTACACCTTC. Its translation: CASSQVNPSNYGYTF.

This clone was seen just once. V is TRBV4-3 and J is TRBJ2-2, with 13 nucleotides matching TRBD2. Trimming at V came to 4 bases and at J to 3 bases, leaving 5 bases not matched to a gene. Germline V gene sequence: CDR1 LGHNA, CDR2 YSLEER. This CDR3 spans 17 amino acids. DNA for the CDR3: TGCGCCAGCAGCCGCCGGACTAGCGGGAGAGACACCGGGGAGCTGTTTTTT. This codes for CASSRRTSGRDTGELFF.

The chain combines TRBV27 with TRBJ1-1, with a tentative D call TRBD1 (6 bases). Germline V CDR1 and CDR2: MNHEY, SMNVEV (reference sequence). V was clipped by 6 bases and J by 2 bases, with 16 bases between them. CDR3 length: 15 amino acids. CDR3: CASSLGGASNTEAFF. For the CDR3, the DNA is TGTGCCAGCAGCCTGGGGGGGGCCTCAAACACTGAAGCTTTCTTT.

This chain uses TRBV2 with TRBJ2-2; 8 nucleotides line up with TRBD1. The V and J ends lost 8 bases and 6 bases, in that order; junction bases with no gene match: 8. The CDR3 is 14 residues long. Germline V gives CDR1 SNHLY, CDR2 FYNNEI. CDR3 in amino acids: CASAQGASSGELFF. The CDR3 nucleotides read TGTGCCAGCGCGCAGGGGGCTTCGTCCGGGGAGCTGTTTTTT.

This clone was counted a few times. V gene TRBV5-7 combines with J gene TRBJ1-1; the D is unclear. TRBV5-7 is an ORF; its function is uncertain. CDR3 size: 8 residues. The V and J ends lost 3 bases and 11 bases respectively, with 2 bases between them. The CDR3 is CASSSAFF. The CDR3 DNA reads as TGTGCCAGCAGCTCTGCTTTCTTT.

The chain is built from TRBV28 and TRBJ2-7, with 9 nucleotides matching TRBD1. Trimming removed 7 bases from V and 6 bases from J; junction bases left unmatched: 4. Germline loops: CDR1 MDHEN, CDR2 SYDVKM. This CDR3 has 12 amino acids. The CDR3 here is CASNPGQGEQYF. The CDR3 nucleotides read TGTGCCAGCAACCCGGGACAGGGCGAGCAGTACTTC. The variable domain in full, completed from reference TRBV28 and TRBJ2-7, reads DVKVTQSSRYLVKRTGEKVFLECVQDMDHENMFWYRQDPGLGLRLIYFSYDVKMKEKGDIPEGYSVSREKKERFSLILESASTNQTSMYLCASNPGQGEQYFGPGTRLTVT.

The CDR3 bases are TGTGCCAGCAGCCAACTTAGCGGGGGCCAAGAGACCCAGTACTTC. It codes for CASSQLSGGQETQYF. This chain links TRBV6-5 with TRBJ2-5; 9 bases match TRBD2. The CDR3 contains 15 residues. Germline values: CDR1 MNHEY, CDR2 SVGAGI. V dropped 6 bases and J dropped 1; count of bases not matched to a gene: 6.

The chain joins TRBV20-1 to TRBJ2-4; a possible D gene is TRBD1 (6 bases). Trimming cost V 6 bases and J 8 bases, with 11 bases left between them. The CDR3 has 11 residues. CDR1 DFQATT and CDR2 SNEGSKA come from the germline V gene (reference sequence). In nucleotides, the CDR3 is TGCAGTGCCACCAGGGGTGACATTCAGTACTTC. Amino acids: CSATRGDIQYF.

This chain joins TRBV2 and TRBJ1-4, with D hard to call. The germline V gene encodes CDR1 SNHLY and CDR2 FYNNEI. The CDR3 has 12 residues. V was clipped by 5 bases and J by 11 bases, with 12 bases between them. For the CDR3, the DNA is TGTGCCAGCAGTCGGGAGGCGGGGAAACTGTTTTTT. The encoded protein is CASSREAGKLFF.

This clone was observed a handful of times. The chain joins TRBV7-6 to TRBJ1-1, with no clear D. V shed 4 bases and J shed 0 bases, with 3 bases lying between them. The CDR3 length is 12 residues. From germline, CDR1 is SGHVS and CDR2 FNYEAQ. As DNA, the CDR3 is TGTGCCAGCAGCTACATGAACACTGAAGCTTTCTTT. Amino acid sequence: CASSYMNTEAFF.

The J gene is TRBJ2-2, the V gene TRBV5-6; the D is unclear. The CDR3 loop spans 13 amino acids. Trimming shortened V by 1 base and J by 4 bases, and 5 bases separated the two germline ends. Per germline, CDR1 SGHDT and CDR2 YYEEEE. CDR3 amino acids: CASSLSVTGELFF. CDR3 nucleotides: TGTGCCAGCAGCTTGTCTGTCACCGGGGAGCTGTTTTTT.

The DNA of the CDR3 is TGCGCCAGCAGCCAAGGACTAGCGGGAGAGTCTGGGGCCAACGTCCTGACTTTC. Amino acid sequence: CASSQGLAGESGANVLTF. This rearrangement joins TRBV4-1 to TRBJ2-6, with 12 bases identical to TRBD2. Germline lookup yields CDR1 MGHRA and CDR2 YSYEKL. The V segment lost 1 base and the J segment 1 base; nucleotides outside the gene matches: 2. CDR3 length: 18 residues.

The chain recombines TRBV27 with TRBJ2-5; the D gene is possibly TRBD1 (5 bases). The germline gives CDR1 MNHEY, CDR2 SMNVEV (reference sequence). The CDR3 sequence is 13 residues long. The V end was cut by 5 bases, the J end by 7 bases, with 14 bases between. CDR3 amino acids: CASSGSSQGTQYF. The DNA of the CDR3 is TGTGCCAGCAGTGGATCATCCCAGGGGACCCAGTACTTC.

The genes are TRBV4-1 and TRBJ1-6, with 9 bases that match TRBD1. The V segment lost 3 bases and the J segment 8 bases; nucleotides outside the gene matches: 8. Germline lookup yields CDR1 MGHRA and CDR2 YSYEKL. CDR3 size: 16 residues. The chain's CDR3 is CASSHSNRGRDSPLHF. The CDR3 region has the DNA TGCGCCAGCAGCCATTCGAACAGGGGGCGGGATTCACCCCTCCACTTT.

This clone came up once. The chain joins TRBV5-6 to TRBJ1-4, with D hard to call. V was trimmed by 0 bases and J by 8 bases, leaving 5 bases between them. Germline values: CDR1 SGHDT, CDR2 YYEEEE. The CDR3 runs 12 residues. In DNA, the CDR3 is TGTGCCAGCAGCTTGGGCGAGGAAAAACTGTTTTTT. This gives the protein CASSLGEEKLFF.

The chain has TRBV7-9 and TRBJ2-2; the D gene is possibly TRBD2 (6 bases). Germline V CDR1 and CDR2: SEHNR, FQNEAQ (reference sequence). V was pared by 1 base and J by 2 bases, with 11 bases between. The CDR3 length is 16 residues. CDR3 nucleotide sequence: TGTGCCAGCAGCTTAGACCGGGAGTATAACACCGGGGAGCTGTTTTTT. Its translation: CASSLDREYNTGELFF.

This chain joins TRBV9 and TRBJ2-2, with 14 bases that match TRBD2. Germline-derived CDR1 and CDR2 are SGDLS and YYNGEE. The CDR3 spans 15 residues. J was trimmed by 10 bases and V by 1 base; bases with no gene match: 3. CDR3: CASSVPGLAGEELFF. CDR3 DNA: TGTGCCAGCAGCGTACCGGGACTAGCGGGAGAGGAGCTGTTTTTT.

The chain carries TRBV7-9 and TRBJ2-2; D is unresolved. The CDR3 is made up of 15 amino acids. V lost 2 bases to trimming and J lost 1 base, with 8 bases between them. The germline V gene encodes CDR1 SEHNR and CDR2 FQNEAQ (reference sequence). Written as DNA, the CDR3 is TGTGCCAGCAGCTTAAGCAGGCTGAACACCGGGGAGCTGTTTTTT. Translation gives CASSLSRLNTGELFF.

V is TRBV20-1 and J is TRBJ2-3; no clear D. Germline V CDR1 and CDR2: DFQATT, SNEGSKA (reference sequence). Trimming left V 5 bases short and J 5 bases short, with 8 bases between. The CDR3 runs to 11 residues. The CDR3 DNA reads TGCAGTGCTCCCCCCGGAGATACGCAGTATTTT. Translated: CSAPPGDTQYF.

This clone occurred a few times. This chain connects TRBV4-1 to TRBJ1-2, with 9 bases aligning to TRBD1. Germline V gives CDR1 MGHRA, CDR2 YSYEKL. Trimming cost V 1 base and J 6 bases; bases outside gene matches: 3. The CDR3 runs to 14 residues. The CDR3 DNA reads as TGCGCCAGCAGCCAAGGGGGGACAGGGCATGGCTACACCTTC. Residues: CASSQGGTGHGYTF.

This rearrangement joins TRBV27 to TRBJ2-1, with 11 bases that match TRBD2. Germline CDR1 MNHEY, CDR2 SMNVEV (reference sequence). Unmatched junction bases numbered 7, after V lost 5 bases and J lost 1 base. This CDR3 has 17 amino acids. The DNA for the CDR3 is TGTGCCAGCAGTCCCCTTTCTAGCGGGAGGTCCTACAATGAGCAGTTCTTC. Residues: CASSPLSSGRSYNEQFF.

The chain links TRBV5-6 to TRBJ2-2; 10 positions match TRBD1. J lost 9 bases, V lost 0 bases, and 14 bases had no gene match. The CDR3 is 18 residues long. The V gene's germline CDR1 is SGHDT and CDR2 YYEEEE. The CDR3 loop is CASSLAYGDRGMGRELFF. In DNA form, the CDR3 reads TGTGCCAGCAGCTTGGCCTACGGGGACAGGGGTATGGGCCGGGAGCTGTTTTTT.

CDR3 sequence (DNA): TGTGCCAGCAGCGACCTAGCGGGAGTCGAGCAGTTCTTC. The encoded protein is CASSDLAGVEQFF. V is TRBV7-7 and J is TRBJ2-1, with 10 bases fitting TRBD2. This CDR3 is built from 13 residues. V trimming: 5 bases; J trimming: 10 bases; junction bases outside the gene matches: 5. CDR1 is SSHAT and CDR2 is FNYEAQ in the germline V gene (reference sequence).

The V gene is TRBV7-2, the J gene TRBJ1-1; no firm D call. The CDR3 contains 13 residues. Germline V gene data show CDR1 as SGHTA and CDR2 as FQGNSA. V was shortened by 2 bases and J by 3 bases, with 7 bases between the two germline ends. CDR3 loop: CASSLISYTEAFF. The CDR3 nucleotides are TGTGCCAGCAGCTTAATTTCGTACACTGAAGCTTTCTTT.